The text below deals with one T cell receptor (beta chain). Antigen unknown. The TCRbeta library was prepared with unique molecular identifiers. TCRdb ran MiXCR on the PCR reads and lists one entry per CDR3 protein. The data show some 300,000 distinct CDR3 sequences, 6.5% to 9% seen once. The entry originates in a study of T-cell reconstitution after alpha-beta-depleted transplantation in children. This CDR3 is built from 16 residues. Germline values: CDR1 MDHEN, CDR2 SYDVKM. J lost 5 bases, V lost 4 bases, and 10 bases had no gene match. The study's findings and limits: A year had passed since transplant, and T-cell counts and diversity by then came mostly from newly produced T cells. Diversity of TCRbeta at day 60 was high in some patients, arising from surviving recipient T cells and thymic progenitors. Several hundred graft clones that had expanded were reportedly the source of alpha-beta T cells about two months after transplant.

Here the sequenced sample was peripheral blood, taken 360 days after TCRalphabeta/CD19-depleted stem cell transplant. The receptor was derived from a female patient aged 2-10 years who had a stem cell transplant for Fanconi anemia, so the T cells may come from the graft donor. V and J are TRBV28 and TRBJ1-4; 7 nucleotides agree with TRBD1. CDR3 coding DNA: TGTGCCAGCAGTTCCGACCCCAGGGGGAGGAATGAAAAACTGTTTTTT. Translation: CASSSDPRGRNEKLFF.